The rows below give T cell receptor beta chains drawn from one sample of a study of CD8+ T cells in alopecia areata. Measured with immunoSEQ multiplex PCR; TCRdb has only the in-frame clones, and not every one. This table holds 180,000 or so clones, 50% to 70% found once. Sequenced here: CD4+ T cells sorted from blood, sampled at week 0. These receptors originate from a human donor with alopecia areata. Each CDR3 is given without its conserved first and last residue. Clone sizes are given selectively: once, few, many, or a class where the clone is expanded.

TRBJ2-7,once,TRBV7-2,ASSPRDSSYEQY
TRBJ1-4,few,TRBV30,AWSGGQGSEKLF
TRBJ2-1,few,TRBV23-1,ASSQSGGRANNEQF
TRBJ2-7,NA,TRBV28,ASSPAGGLEQY
TRBJ2-7,few,TRBV7-8,ASSSEVGEQY
TRBJ2-5,NA,TRBV9,ASSVDTGQETQY
TRBJ1-1,few,TRBV4-3,ASSQDIPSSGGSNTEAF
TRBJ2-7,NA,TRBV5-6,ASSAWTATYEQY
TRBJ1-2,few,TRBV5-6,ASTKSGGRYGYT
TRBJ1-5,NA,TRBV27,ASSPRTRLSLQPQH
TRBJ1-2,NA,TRBV9,ASSTDHVLVDGYT
TRBJ2-3,NA,TRBV19,AISGGLTDTQY
TRBJ2-3,few,TRBV30,AWTPLGNTDTQY
TRBJ1-2,NA,TRBV30,AWRRANYGYT
TRBJ2-2,NA,TRBV5-1,ASSPDRALPGELF
TRBJ1-2,NA,TRBV6-1,ASCLDGGPGGYT
TRBJ2-3,NA,TRBV7-2,ASSLLAGAKDTQY
TRBJ2-5,NA,TRBV5-1,ASSVRTGGEETQY
TRBJ2-2,NA,TRBV7-3,ASRYRQGTGELF
TRBJ2-7,few,TRBV29-1,SVEGLRPSYEQY
TRBJ2-5,NA,TRBV30,AWSQQGMETQY
TRBJ2-5,few,TRBV29-1,SVGGLGPTVGQY
TRBJ2-7,NA,TRBV29-1,SVFGREYEQY
TRBJ2-5,NA,TRBV25-1,ASSGQGWETQY
TRBJ2-6,NA,TRBV5-4,ASSFGSGANVLT
TRBJ1-1,NA,TRBV5-1,ASSLVRQGDTEAF
TRBJ1-1,NA,TRBV29-1,SGGHSDAEAF
TRBJ1-2,NA,TRBV11-2,ASSLGTRDGYGYT
TRBJ2-7,few,TRBV7-2,ASSLEGSGGDEQY
TRBJ2-3,NA,TRBV7-2,ASSLAWYTQY
TRBJ1-2,NA,TRBV4-3,ASSHRGGVYGYT
TRBJ1-5,NA,TRBV4-1,ASSQDYPSNQPQH
TRBJ2-3,few,TRBV11-2,ASSQGLAGAPGTQY
TRBJ2-7,NA,TRBV6-5,ASSFGTGNYEQY
TRBJ2-5,many,TRBV7-3,ASSLVKGKTQY
TRBJ1-2,few,TRBV29-1,SGQGGDYGYT
TRBJ1-1,NA,TRBV30,AWTPPHTNTEAF
TRBJ2-1,NA,TRBV30,ASAGSGVSYNEQF
TRBJ2-5,few,TRBV20-1,SATGVTQY
TRBJ1-5,once,TRBV30,AWSHGGSNQPQH
TRBJ2-7,few,TRBV14,ASSQEGYRSPYEQY
TRBJ2-5,few,TRBV29-1,SVVSIGQAIQETQY
TRBJ2-1,NA,TRBV29-1,SALLTGAEQF
TRBJ1-1,NA,TRBV30,AWSVFNTEAF
TRBJ2-7,NA,TRBV11-1,ASSSDRGHEQY